A single sample is the source of the 5 T cell receptor beta chains below, sequenced in a study of T-cell reconstitution after alpha-beta-depleted transplantation in children. As it was prepared, the TCRbeta library received unique molecular identifiers. One entry per CDR3 protein, called by TCRdb with MiXCR from the PCR reads. The sample shows 200,000 to 250,000 distinct CDR3 sequences, 11% of them seen only once. The source was PBMCs, collected before TCRalphabeta/CD19-depleted stem cell transplant. These receptors all stem from a child under two years old with acute myeloid leukemia, due to receive a stem cell transplant.

This clonotype appeared many times. V and J are TRBV20-1 and TRBJ1-2, with TRBD1 as a possible D gene (5 bases). The CDR3 is 13 amino acids. The germline V and J ends were trimmed by 6 bases and 1 base, with 12 bases remaining between them. Germline V gene lookup returns CDR1 DFQATT and CDR2 SNEGSKA (reference sequence). The CDR3 region has the DNA TGCAGTGCAGTGGGGCAGATTAACTATGGCTACACCTTC. Amino acids: CSAVGQINYGYTF.

Ten or more counts support this clonotype. CDR3 coding DNA: TGCAGCGTTCCCCCCAGGGGCGAGCAGTACTTC. As protein: CSVPPRGEQYF. The chain links TRBV29-1 to TRBJ2-7; weak D call: TRBD1 (6 bases). Germline V gene data show CDR1 as SQVTM and CDR2 as ANQGSEA. Trimming left V 5 bases short and J 6 bases short, with 11 bases between. There are 11 residues in the CDR3.

A few counts support this clonotype. The rearrangement joins TRBV12-3 or TRBV12-4 to TRBJ2-1; TRBD1 aligns across 9 bases. Trimming took 4 bases from V and 7 from J; bases not matched to a gene: 5. The CDR3 has 14 residues. CDR3 in DNA: TGTGCCAGCAGTTCAGAGGGGACAGGGAATGAGCAGTTCTTC. Translation: CASSSEGTGNEQFF.

The table lists this clonotype with many counts. The chain combines TRBV20-1 with TRBJ1-1; D unclear. The CDR3 has 14 amino acids. Germline assignment: CDR1 DFQATT and CDR2 SNEGSKA (reference sequence). The V and J ends lost 0 bases and 1 base respectively, with 9 bases between them. The CDR3 bases are TGCAGTGCTAGAGATCCGGCTTCGAACACTGAAGCTTTCTTT. It translates to CSARDPASNTEAFF.

This clonotype has at least ten counts. The rearrangement links TRBV5-6 to TRBJ1-2, with 7 bases identical to TRBD1. Germline CDR1 reads SGHDT; CDR2 reads YYEEEE. This CDR3 contains 14 residues. Unmatched junction bases numbered 5, after V lost 2 bases and J lost 4 bases. The CDR3 nucleotides read TGTGCCAGCAGCTTAAAGGGGGCGCGCTATGGCTACACCTTC. It yields the protein CASSLKGARYGYTF.